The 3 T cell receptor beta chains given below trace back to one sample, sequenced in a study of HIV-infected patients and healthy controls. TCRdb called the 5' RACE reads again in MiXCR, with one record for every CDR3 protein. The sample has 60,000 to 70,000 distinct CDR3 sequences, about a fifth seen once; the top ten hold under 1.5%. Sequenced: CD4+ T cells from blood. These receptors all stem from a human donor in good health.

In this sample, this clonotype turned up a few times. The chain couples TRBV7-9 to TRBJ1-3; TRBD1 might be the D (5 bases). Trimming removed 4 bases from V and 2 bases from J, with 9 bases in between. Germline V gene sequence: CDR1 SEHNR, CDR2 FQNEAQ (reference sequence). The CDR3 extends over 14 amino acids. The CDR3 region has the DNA TGTGCCAGCAGCTCCGGGGCTCCTGGAAACACCATATATTTT. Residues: CASSSGAPGNTIYF.

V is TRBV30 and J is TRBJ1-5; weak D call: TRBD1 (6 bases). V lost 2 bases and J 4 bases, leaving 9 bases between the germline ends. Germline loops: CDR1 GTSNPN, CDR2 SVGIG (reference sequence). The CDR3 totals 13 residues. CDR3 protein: CAWSPQGNQPQHF. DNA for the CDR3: TGTGCCTGGAGTCCCCAGGGGAATCAGCCCCAGCATTTT.

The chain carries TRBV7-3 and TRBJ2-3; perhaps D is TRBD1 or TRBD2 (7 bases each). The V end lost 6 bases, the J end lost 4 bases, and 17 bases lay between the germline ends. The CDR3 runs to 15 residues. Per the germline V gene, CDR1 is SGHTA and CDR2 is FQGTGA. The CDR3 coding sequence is TGTGCCAGCAGTCCAAACAGGGGAGGGCCAGATACGCAGTATTTT. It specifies CASSPNRGGPDTQYF.